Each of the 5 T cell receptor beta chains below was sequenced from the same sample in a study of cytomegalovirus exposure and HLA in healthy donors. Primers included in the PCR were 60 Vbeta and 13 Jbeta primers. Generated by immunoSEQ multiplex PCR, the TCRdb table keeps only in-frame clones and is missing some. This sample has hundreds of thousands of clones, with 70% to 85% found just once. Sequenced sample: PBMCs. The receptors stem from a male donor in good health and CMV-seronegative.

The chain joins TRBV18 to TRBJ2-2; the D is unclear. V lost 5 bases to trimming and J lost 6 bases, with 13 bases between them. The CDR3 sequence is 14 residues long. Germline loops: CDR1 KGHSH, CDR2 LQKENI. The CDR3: CASSNQALSGELFF. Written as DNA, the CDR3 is TGTGCCAGCTCAAACCAGGCTCTTTCCGGGGAGCTGTTTTTT.

DNA of the CDR3: TGTGCCAGCACTAGCGCCGCCAAAAACATTCAGTACTTC. It codes for CASTSAAKNIQYF. J is TRBJ2-4 and V is TRBV2; D is possibly TRBD2 (6 bases). The germline gives CDR1 SNHLY, CDR2 FYNNEI. The CDR3 contains 13 residues. The V end was cut by 7 bases, the J end by 1 base, with 8 bases between.

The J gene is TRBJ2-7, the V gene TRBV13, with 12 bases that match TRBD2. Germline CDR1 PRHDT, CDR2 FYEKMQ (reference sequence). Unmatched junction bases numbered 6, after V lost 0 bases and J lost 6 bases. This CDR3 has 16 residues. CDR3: CASSLGLAGGQGEQYF. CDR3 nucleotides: TGTGCCAGCAGCTTAGGGCTAGCGGGAGGGCAAGGCGAGCAGTACTTC.

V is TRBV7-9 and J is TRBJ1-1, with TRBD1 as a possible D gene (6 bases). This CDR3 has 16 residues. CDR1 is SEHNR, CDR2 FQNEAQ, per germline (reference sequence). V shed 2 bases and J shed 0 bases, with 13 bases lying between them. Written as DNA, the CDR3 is TGTGCCAGCAGCTTAATCCCCACAGGGCTGAACACTGAAGCTTTCTTT. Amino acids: CASSLIPTGLNTEAFF.

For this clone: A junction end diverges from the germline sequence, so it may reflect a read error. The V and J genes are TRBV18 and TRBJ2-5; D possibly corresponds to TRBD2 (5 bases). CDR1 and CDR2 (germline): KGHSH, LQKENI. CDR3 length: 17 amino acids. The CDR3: CASSPLASRRTQEIQYF. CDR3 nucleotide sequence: TGTGCCAGCTCACCACTGGCTAGCCGACGTACCCAAGAGATCCAGTACTTC.